The T cell receptor (beta chain) under discussion was sequenced for a study of blood T cell repertoires in COVID-19. Study as a whole: Acute and convalescent COVID-19 samples came from the United States, Italy and Spain. T cells, B-cell-depleted T cells, or PBMCs provided the cDNA or gDNA that served as material.

Germline lookup yields CDR1 SGHAT and CDR2 FQNNGV. The trim removed 3 bases at V and 5 bases at J, leaving 3 bases unmatched. The CDR3 has 14 amino acids. Patients of the Seattle cohort, enrolled during active infection, were followed longitudinally. Assay used: immunoSEQ multiplex PCR; TCRdb lists only in-frame clones, some missing. The sample holds around 220,000 clones, about 81% seen once. This clone was recorded a few times. The sequence came from a woman of 80 years or more with COVID-19, enrolled during active disease. The J gene is TRBJ1-4, the V gene TRBV11-2; 7 positions match TRBD1. The sample was peripheral blood. CDR3 amino acids: CASSFDRANEKLFF. The CDR3 coding sequence is TGTGCCAGCAGCTTCGACAGGGCGAATGAAAAACTGTTTTTT.